This T cell receptor (beta chain) was captured by sequencing in a study of cytomegalovirus exposure and HLA in healthy donors. Looking at the study overall: Earlier results showed roughly 110 million unique TCR beta sequences derived from 150 million to 200 million T cells. Study-wide results and limits: Most of the TCR beta V segments (in an earlier analysis) were productive either about 90% or about 30% of the time. There were around 160 TCR beta chains listed as cytomegalovirus-associated. The HLA-A and HLA-B alleles of most subjects were reportedly predicted accurately from TCR beta sequences.

Only a few counts were recorded for this clone. Its specificity is unknown. The V end lost 2 bases, the J end lost 0 bases, and 15 bases lay between the germline ends. The CDR3 consists of 17 residues. Per germline, CDR1 SGHRS and CDR2 YFSETQ. The study ran its PCR with 60 Vbeta and 13 Jbeta primers. Produced via immunoSEQ multiplex PCR; TCRdb's table is partial and in-frame only. This table has some 130,000 clones, roughly 60% appearing once. The receptor was derived from a middle-aged man in good health and CMV-seropositive. Sample: PBMCs. This rearrangement joins TRBV5-1 to TRBJ1-3; D unclear. CDR3 DNA sequence: TGCGCCAGCAGCTTATGGGCCCAGGCCGACTCTGGAAACACCATATATTTT. Amino acids: CASSLWAQADSGNTIYF.